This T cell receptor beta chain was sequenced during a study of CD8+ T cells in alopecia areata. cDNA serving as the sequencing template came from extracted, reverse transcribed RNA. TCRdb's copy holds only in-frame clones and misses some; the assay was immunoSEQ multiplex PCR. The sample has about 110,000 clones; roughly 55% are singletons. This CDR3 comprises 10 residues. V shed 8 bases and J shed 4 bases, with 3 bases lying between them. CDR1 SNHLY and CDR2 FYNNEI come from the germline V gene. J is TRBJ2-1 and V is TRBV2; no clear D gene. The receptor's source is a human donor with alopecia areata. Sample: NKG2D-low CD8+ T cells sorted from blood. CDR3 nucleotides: TGTGCCAGCTGGTACAATGAGCAGTTCTTC. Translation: CASWYNEQFF.